These 27 T cell receptor beta chains were all obtained from the same sample, sequenced in a study of T cell repertoires in cytomegalovirus infection. TCRdb recomputed calls from the reads with MiXCR, one row per CDR3 protein. The sample includes about 920,000 distinct CDR3 sequences, roughly 30% of them seen just once. These TCRs are of unknown antigen specificity. Material: cultured CD8+ T cells from PBMCs, obtained from culture after CMV antigen stimulation. Source of these receptors: a human donor in good health (CMV status not recorded). Some clones in this sample may be carry-over from other donors' samples.

With regard to this clonotype: The junction departs from the called germline gene at one end, perhaps through a read error. V and J are TRBV7-4 and TRBJ1-1, with D possibly being TRBD1 (5 bases). The germline V gene has CDR1 SGHVT and CDR2 SQSDAQ. The CDR3 sequence is 14 residues long. CDR3 bases: TGTACCAGCAGCGCGCATCAGGGAAGGGATGAAGCTTTCTTT. It is translated as CTSSAHQGRDEAFF.

As for this clonotype: Germline and junction disagree at one end, which may indicate a read error. V and J are TRBV12-3 or TRBV12-4 and TRBJ2-3; perhaps TRBD2 as D (5 bases). This CDR3 is built from 13 residues. This chain's CDR3 is CTSSLGSTDMQYF. CDR3 sequence (DNA): TGTACCAGCAGTTTAGGGAGCACAGATATGCAGTATTTT.

There are many counts of this clonotype. The chain joins TRBV7-6 to TRBJ2-2; 9 bases are a match to TRBD1. Germline V CDR1 and CDR2: SGHVS, FNYEAQ. The CDR3 contains 17 residues. V shed 5 bases and J 5 bases; nucleotides not matched to a gene: 12. CDR3 sequence: CASSRSRDREYTGELFF. CDR3 sequence (DNA): TGTGCCAGCAGCCGTTCCCGGGACAGGGAATATACCGGGGAGCTGTTTTTT. The full variable domain, its missing parts supplied by reference TRBV7-6 and TRBJ2-2, is GAGVSQSPRYKVTKRGQDVALRCDPISGHVSLYWYRQALGQGPEFLTYFNYEAQQDKSGLPNDRFSAERPEGSISTLTIQRTEQRDSAMYRCASSRSRDREYTGELFFGEGSRLTVL.

This clonotype occurred a few times. The rearrangement joins TRBV19 to TRBJ2-7; TRBD1 agrees at 7 bases. Germline V CDR1 and CDR2: LNHDA, SQIVND (reference sequence). V lost 4 bases to trimming and J lost 6 bases; unmatched junction nucleotides: 9. The CDR3 is 14 amino acids. The CDR3 sequence: CASSTVQGVGEQYF. Here the CDR3 DNA reads TGTGCCAGTAGTACGGTTCAGGGGGTTGGCGAGCAGTACTTC.

As DNA, the CDR3 is TGTGCCAGCAGTTCCTCAACAGGGGAGGTGTGGAATGAGCAGTTCTTC. Its translation: CASSSSTGEVWNEQFF. The chain has TRBV27 and TRBJ2-1, with a weak D call TRBD1 (7 bases). V was clipped by 4 bases and J by 7 bases, with 20 bases between them. The CDR3 is made up of 16 amino acids. CDR1 is MNHEY and CDR2 is SMNVEV in the germline V gene (reference sequence).

J is TRBJ2-7 and V is TRBV7-9, with D hard to call. The CDR3 is made up of 15 amino acids. The V end was cut by 1 base, the J end by 0 bases, with 10 bases between. Germline V gene sequence: CDR1 SEHNR, CDR2 FQNEAQ (reference sequence). CDR3 nucleotide sequence: TGTGCCAGCAGCTTAGTAGTAACCAGCTCCTACGAGCAGTACTTC. Protein product: CASSLVVTSSYEQYF.

The V and J genes are TRBV29-1 and TRBJ2-1; unclear D gene. CDR3 length: 10 amino acids. Trimming pared 4 bases from V and 9 bases from J, leaving 7 bases between. From germline, CDR1 is SQVTM and CDR2 ANQGSEA. CDR3 nucleotide sequence: TGCAGCGTTGGCGGTGGTGAGCAGTTCTTC. Translating gives CSVGGGEQFF.

With respect to this clonotype: One junction end disagrees with the germline gene, perhaps due to a read error. J is TRBJ2-1 and V is TRBV5-6; the match to TRBD1 covers 10 bases. The CDR3 consists of 14 residues. The V gene's germline CDR1 is SGHDT and CDR2 YYEEEE. The CDR3 nucleotides are TGTGCCAGCAGCTTGGCCGTTCCAGGGACAGGGGTTGTCTTC. It is translated as CASSLAVPGTGVVF.

Details on this clonotype: The junction differs from germline at one of its ends, possibly a read error. The chain uses TRBV6-2 or TRBV6-3 and TRBJ1-2; maybe TRBD1 (5 bases). Germline V lookup: CDR1 MNHEY, CDR2 SVGEGT. This CDR3 has 13 amino acids. The DNA for the CDR3 is TGTGCCAGCAGTTACGCACCGGGGCGCGGCTACGCCTTC. Translated, it gives CASSYAPGRGYAF.

This clonotype showed up just a few times. The rearrangement joins TRBV12-3 or TRBV12-4 to TRBJ1-5, with 7 bases lining up with TRBD1. The CDR3 extends over 16 amino acids. J gave up 1 base and V 5 bases, and 8 bases lay outside the gene matches. The CDR3 reads CASSQIRQGSNQPQHF. For the CDR3, the DNA is TGTGCCAGCAGTCAAATTCGACAGGGCAGCAATCAGCCCCAGCATTTT.

This clonotype has more than one count but fewer than ten. The V gene is TRBV7-9, the J gene TRBJ1-5; D is undetermined. This CDR3 region has 16 residues. With 1 base removed from V and 0 bases from J, the gap between germline ends came to 10 bases. CDR1 SEHNR and CDR2 FQNEAQ come from the germline V gene (reference sequence). The CDR3 coding sequence is TGTGCCAGCAGCTTAGGGCAGTCCCTTAGCAATCAGCCCCAGCATTTT. Translating gives CASSLGQSLSNQPQHF.

In this sample, this clonotype turned up a few times. Here the CDR3 reads CASSSGTGGLYF. Here the CDR3 DNA reads TGTGCCAGCAGTTCCGGGACAGGGGGATTATATTTT. This chain joins TRBV12-3 or TRBV12-4 and TRBJ1-3; 11 bases agree with TRBD1. The CDR3 loop spans 12 amino acids. V shed 4 bases and J 14 bases; nucleotides not matched to a gene: 4.

The chain uses TRBV27 and TRBJ1-5, with 9 bases matching TRBD1. The CDR3 runs to 14 residues. Looked up from germline, CDR1 is MNHEY and CDR2 is SMNVEV (reference sequence). V trimming: 3 bases; J trimming: 9 bases; junction bases outside the gene matches: 6. Here the CDR3 DNA reads TGTGCCAGCAGTTTTGGACAGGGGAAGTTGCCCCAGCATTTT. Encoded protein: CASSFGQGKLPQHF.

The J gene is TRBJ2-7, the V gene TRBV11-1; a weak D match, TRBD2 (6 bases). The CDR3 sequence is 14 residues long. V lost 5 bases, J lost 0 bases, and 11 bases lay in between. Germline CDR1 SGHAT, CDR2 FQDESV (reference sequence). The CDR3 loop is CASSPGTVSYEQYV. The CDR3 DNA is TGTGCCAGCAGCCCAGGGACTGTCTCCTACGAGCAGTACGTC.

This clonotype was observed many times. The chain couples TRBV7-2 to TRBJ2-7; D is perhaps TRBD2 (7 bases). V gave up 1 base and J gave up 5 bases, with 12 bases separating them. This CDR3 region has 14 residues. From germline, CDR1 is SGHTA and CDR2 FQGNSA. This chain's CDR3 is CASSLGAGADEQYV. The DNA of the CDR3 is TGTGCCAGCAGCTTAGGCGCGGGGGCGGACGAGCAGTACGTC.

This clonotype was detected only a few times. This chain uses TRBV10-1 with TRBJ2-1, with 9 bases lining up with TRBD2. This CDR3 is 15 amino acids long. J gave up 6 bases and V 3 bases, and 6 bases lay outside the gene matches. Looked up from germline, CDR1 is WNHNN and CDR2 is SYGVQD (reference sequence). For the CDR3, the DNA is TGCGCCAGCAGTGAAATAGCGGGGGCGAGCAATGAGCAGTTCTTC. This sequence encodes CASSEIAGASNEQFF.

V gene TRBV5-4 combines with J gene TRBJ1-6, with D perhaps matching TRBD1 (6 bases). The CDR3 contains 18 residues. Trimming left V 3 bases short and J 1 base short, with 17 bases between. Germline assignment: CDR1 SGHNT and CDR2 YYREEE (reference sequence). CDR3 in DNA: TGTGCCAGCAGCTGGAAAGGGGGGCAATGGTCCTATAATTCACCCCTCCACTTT. Protein: CASSWKGGQWSYNSPLHF.

A single count supports this clonotype. The CDR3 DNA reads TGTGCCAGCAGGTTATCAGCAGGGTACGAGCAGTACGTC. Protein sequence: CASRLSAGYEQYV. The genes are TRBV27 and TRBJ2-7; TRBD1 is a possible D gene (5 bases). Looked up from germline, CDR1 is MNHEY and CDR2 is SMNVEV (reference sequence). The CDR3 is 13 amino acids.

Comments on this clonotype: A much larger clone sits a single nucleotide away, making a read error possible. The V call is TRBV25-1, the J call TRBJ2-6, with 9 bases aligning to TRBD1. The V and J ends lost 3 bases and 3 bases, in that order; junction bases with no gene match: 9. This CDR3 is built from 18 residues. Looked up from germline, CDR1 is MGHDK and CDR2 is SYGVNS. In DNA, the CDR3 is TGTGCCAGCAGTGAGCCGGGACAGGGCAGGAATGGGGCCAACGTCCTGACTTTC. Residues: CASSEPGQGRNGANVLTF.

J is TRBJ1-1 and V is TRBV6-1; D is ambiguous. The CDR3 is made up of 13 amino acids. Trimming took off 7 bases at V and 6 bases at J, with 15 bases between the two ends. Germline V gives CDR1 MNHNS, CDR2 SASEGT. The CDR3 sequence is CASTPEGIPEAFF. DNA of the CDR3: TGTGCCAGCACCCCGGAAGGGATACCTGAAGCTTTCTTT.

The V and J genes are TRBV9 and TRBJ2-1; TRBD2 matches 8 bases. V dropped 3 bases and J dropped 1; count of bases not matched to a gene: 12. Germline lookup yields CDR1 SGDLS and CDR2 YYNGEE. The CDR3 consists of 18 residues. The DNA for the CDR3 is TGTGCCAGCAGCGCCCCTAGAGCGGGGGTTTTATCCTACAATGAGCAGTTCTTC. It specifies CASSAPRAGVLSYNEQFF.

In DNA form, the CDR3 reads TGTGCCAGCAGTTACTGGCCAAGGGTGGACACTGAAGCTTTCTTT. Protein: CASSYWPRVDTEAFF. The chain has TRBV6-5 and TRBJ1-1; no clear D gene. Germline loops: CDR1 MNHEY, CDR2 SVGAGI. Trimming took off 1 base at V and 3 bases at J, with 12 bases between the two ends. The CDR3 has 15 residues.

The table lists this clonotype with a few counts. The chain couples TRBV7-6 to TRBJ2-3, with TRBD1 matching 7 bases. The length of the CDR3 is 13 residues. Germline V lookup: CDR1 SGHVS, CDR2 FNYEAQ. With V trimmed by 5 bases and J by 5 bases, 4 bases remained unmatched. The CDR3 nucleotides are TGTGCCAGCAGCAACCGGGACAGAGATACGCAGTATTTT. This translates into CASSNRDRDTQYF.

This clonotype was detected a few times. This rearrangement joins TRBV4-1 to TRBJ1-5; D is possibly TRBD1 (5 bases). The CDR3 is made up of 14 amino acids. With 8 bases removed from V and 1 base from J, the gap between germline ends came to 12 bases. CDR1 and CDR2 from the germline V gene are MGHRA and YSYEKL. The CDR3 region is CASQGTVSNQPQHF. In DNA, the CDR3 is TGCGCCAGCCAGGGCACAGTCAGCAATCAGCCCCAGCATTTT.

Concerning this clonotype: Since a much larger clone is just one base distant, this may be a read error. This chain connects TRBV6-2 or TRBV6-3 to TRBJ1-3; D not certain. The CDR3 has 14 amino acids. Germline values: CDR1 MNHEY, CDR2 SVGEGT. Written as DNA, the CDR3 is TGTGCCGGCAGTCTCCAGAGCTCTGGAAACACCATATATTTT. As protein: CAGSLQSSGNTIYF.

This clonotype showed up many times. This chain uses TRBV12-3 or TRBV12-4 with TRBJ1-1, with unresolved D. Trimming shortened V by 2 bases and J by 4 bases, and 11 bases separated the two germline ends. The CDR3 runs to 14 residues. CDR3 sequence (DNA): TGTGCCAGCAGTTTAAAGGTCGGGGTCACTGAAGCTTTCTTT. Residues: CASSLKVGVTEAFF.

A few counts support this clonotype. One junction end disagrees with the germline gene, perhaps due to a read error. This chain uses TRBV15 with TRBJ2-2; tentative D call: TRBD1 (5 bases). This CDR3 has 13 amino acids. The germline CDR1 and CDR2 sequences are LNHNV and YYDKDF (reference sequence). The CDR3 here is CATRRVSTGELFF. CDR3 nucleotides: TGTGCCACCCGCAGGGTTAGCACCGGGGAGCTGTTTTTT.